This T cell receptor (beta chain) comes out of a study of CD8 T cells in Susac syndrome. This CDR3 has 16 amino acids. Losses at the gene ends were 0 bases for V and 1 base for J; bases not matched to a gene: 2. The germline gives CDR1 PRHDT, CDR2 FYEKMQ (reference sequence). Reverse transcription of 0.5 to 1 ug RNA was performed with random hexamers. An immunoSEQ multiplex PCR amplified TCR beta CDR3 over 54 Vbeta and 13 Jbeta. TCRdb called the immunoSEQ multiplex PCR reads again in MiXCR, with one record for every CDR3 protein. The sample includes 100,000 to 150,000 distinct CDR3 sequences, 94% seen only once; the top ten take about 0.089%. Controls matched for age and sex were healthy donors.

This clonotype was obtained from a human donor in good health. The sequenced material came from CD4+ T cells from PBMCs. This chain uses TRBV13 with TRBJ2-2; 7 bases match TRBD1. The CDR3 is CASSLGGGRNTGELFF. The CDR3 region has the DNA TGTGCCAGCAGCTTAGGAGGGGGCCGGAACACCGGGGAGCTGTTTTTT.